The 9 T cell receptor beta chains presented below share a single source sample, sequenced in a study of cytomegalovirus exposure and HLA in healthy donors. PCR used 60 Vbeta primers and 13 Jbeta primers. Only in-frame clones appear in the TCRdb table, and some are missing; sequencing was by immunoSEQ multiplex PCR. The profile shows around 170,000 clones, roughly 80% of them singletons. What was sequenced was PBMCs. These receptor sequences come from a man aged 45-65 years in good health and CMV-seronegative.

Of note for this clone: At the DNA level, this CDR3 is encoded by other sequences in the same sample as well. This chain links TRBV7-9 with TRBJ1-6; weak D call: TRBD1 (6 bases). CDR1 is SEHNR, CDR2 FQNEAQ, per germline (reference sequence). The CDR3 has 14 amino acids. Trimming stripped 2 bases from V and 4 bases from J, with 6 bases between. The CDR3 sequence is CASSLTGYNSPLHF. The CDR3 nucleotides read TGTGCCAGCAGCTTAACAGGGTATAATTCACCCCTCCACTTT.

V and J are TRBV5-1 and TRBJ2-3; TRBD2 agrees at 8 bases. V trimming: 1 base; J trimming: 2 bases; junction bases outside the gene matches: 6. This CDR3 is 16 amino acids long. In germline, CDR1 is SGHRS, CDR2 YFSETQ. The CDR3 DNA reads TGCGCCAGCAGCTTGATCCAGCGGGGGTCCACAGATACGCAGTATTTT. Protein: CASSLIQRGSTDTQYF.

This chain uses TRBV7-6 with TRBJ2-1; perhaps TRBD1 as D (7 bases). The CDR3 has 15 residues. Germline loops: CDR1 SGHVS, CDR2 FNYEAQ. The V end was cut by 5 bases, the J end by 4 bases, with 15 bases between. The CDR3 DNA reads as TGTGCCAGCAGCCCTGGCGGGACAGAGTACAATGAGCAGTTCTTC. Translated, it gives CASSPGGTEYNEQFF. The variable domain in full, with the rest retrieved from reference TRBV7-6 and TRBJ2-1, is GAGVSQSPRYKVTKRGQDVALRCDPISGHVSLYWYRQALGQGPEFLTYFNYEAQQDKSGLPNDRFSAERPEGSISTLTIQRTEQRDSAMYRCASSPGGTEYNEQFFGPGTRLTVL.

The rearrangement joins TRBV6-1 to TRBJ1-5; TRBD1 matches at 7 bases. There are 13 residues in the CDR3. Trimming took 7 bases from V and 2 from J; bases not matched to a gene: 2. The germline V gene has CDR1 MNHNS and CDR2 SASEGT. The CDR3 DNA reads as TGTGCCAGCACTGACAGGGGCAATCAGCCCCAGCATTTT. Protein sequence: CASTDRGNQPQHF.

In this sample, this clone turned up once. The CDR3 region is CASSLVPVNEQFF. The CDR3 bases are TGTGCCAGCAGCTTAGTCCCAGTGAATGAGCAGTTCTTC. The rearrangement joins TRBV7-9 to TRBJ2-1; D is uncertain. V was cut by 1 base and J by 7 bases, with 8 bases left in between. Germline lookup yields CDR1 SEHNR and CDR2 FQNEAQ (reference sequence). The CDR3 totals 13 residues.

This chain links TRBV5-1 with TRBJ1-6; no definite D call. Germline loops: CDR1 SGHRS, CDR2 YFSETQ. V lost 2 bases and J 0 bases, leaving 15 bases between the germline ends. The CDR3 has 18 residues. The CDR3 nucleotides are TGCGCCAGCAGCTTCTGGAGGAGACGGGACTCCTATAATTCACCCCTCCACTTT. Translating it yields CASSFWRRRDSYNSPLHF. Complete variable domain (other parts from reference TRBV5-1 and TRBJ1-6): KAGVTQTPRYLIKTRGQQVTLSCSPISGHRSVSWYQQTPGQGLQFLFEYFSETQRNKGNFPGRFSGRQFSNSRSEMNVSTLELGDSALYLCASSFWRRRDSYNSPLHFGNGTRLTVT.

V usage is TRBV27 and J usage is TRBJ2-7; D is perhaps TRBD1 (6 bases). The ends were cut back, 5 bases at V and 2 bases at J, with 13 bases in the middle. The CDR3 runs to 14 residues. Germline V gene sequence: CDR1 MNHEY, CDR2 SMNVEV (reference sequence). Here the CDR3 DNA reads TGTGCCAGCAGTCTCACAGGGTCCACCTACGAGCAGTACTTC. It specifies CASSLTGSTYEQYF.

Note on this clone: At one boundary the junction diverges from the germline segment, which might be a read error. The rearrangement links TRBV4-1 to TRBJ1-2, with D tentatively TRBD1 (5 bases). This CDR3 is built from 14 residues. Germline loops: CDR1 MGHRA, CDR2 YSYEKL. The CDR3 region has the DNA TGCGCCAGCAGCCAAGCCGGCCAGGGTTTTACGCTTAACTTC. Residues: CASSQAGQGFTLNF.

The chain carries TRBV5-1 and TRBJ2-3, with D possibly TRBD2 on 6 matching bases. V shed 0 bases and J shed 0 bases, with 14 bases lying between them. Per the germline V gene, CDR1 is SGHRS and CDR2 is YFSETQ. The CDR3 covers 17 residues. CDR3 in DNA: TGCGCCAGCAGCTTGGATAGCGGACCTTCTAGCACAGATACGCAGTATTTT. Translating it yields CASSLDSGPSSTDTQYF.